One and the same sample provided the 4 T cell receptor beta chains below, sequenced in a study of blood T cell repertoires in COVID-19. Assay: immunoSEQ multiplex PCR; the TCRdb copy retains only in-frame clones and omits some. The sample holds around 450,000 clones; nearly 90% are singletons and the top ten take almost 2%. Sequencing used PBMCs or T cells enriched from blood (not recorded which). Source of these receptors: a young woman with acute COVID-19.

The rearrangement joins TRBV6-5 to TRBJ2-2, with TRBD1 as a possible D gene (5 bases). The CDR3 is 15 amino acids. Germline assignment: CDR1 MNHEY and CDR2 SVGAGI. Trimming cost V 2 bases and J 1 base, with 8 bases left between them. CDR3 in amino acids: CASSYEGVNTGELFF. The DNA for the CDR3 is TGTGCCAGCAGTTACGAAGGGGTGAACACCGGGGAGCTGTTTTTT.

This chain connects TRBV6-5 to TRBJ2-1; D gene uncertain. The CDR3 runs to 12 residues. Germline CDR1 is MNHEY and CDR2 is SVGAGI. V was pared by 6 bases and J by 10 bases, with 13 bases between. This CDR3 reads CASSRDGPEQFF. The CDR3 DNA reads as TGTGCCAGCAGCAGAGATGGGCCAGAGCAGTTCTTC.

The chain links TRBV24-1 to TRBJ1-4; D is perhaps TRBD1 (5 bases). Germline values: CDR1 KGHDR, CDR2 SFDVKD. Trimming removed 6 bases from V and 3 bases from J, with 7 bases in between. The CDR3 spans 13 residues. CDR3 nucleotide sequence: TGTGCCACCAGTTCAGGGCCTAATGAAAAACTGTTTTTT. Protein sequence: CATSSGPNEKLFF.

The chain has TRBV10-2 and TRBJ2-7, with a possible D match to TRBD2 (6 bases). Trimming took off 2 bases at V and 4 bases at J, with 9 bases between the two ends. The CDR3 totals 13 residues. The V gene's germline CDR1 is WSHSY and CDR2 SAAADI. The CDR3 is CASSERGTYEQYF. The CDR3 coding sequence is TGCGCCAGCAGTGAGCGGGGGACTTACGAGCAGTACTTC.